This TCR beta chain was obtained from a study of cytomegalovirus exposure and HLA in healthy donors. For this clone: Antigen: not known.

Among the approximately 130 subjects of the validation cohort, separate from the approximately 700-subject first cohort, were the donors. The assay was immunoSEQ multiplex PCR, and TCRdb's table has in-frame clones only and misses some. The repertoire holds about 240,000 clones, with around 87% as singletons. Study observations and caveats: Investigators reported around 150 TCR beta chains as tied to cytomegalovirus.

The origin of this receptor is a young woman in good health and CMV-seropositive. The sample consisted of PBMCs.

The CDR3 DNA follows: TGTGCCAGCAGTGAATCCCAGGCCAGGGGGTCCTACGAGCAGTACTTC. Translating gives CASSESQARGSYEQYF. The chain employs TRBV27 and TRBJ2-7; TRBD1 matches 7 bases. V lost 5 bases, J lost 1 base, and 11 bases stayed unmatched. CDR1 MNHEY and CDR2 SMNVEV come from the germline V gene (reference sequence). The CDR3 consists of 16 residues.